What follows describes a single TCR beta chain. Its matching antigen is unknown. Authors of the study amplified TCR beta CDR3 regions from RNA transcripts. First-round RT-PCR of the TCR CDR3 relied on the HTBI primer set. TCRdb reanalysed the multiplex PCR reads using MiXCR and keeps one entry per CDR3 protein. The sample contains about 480,000 distinct CDR3 sequences, around 22% of which appear only once. In the ophthalmopathy cohort, Clinical Activity Score was at least 3, NOSPECS grade at least 4, and duration under 3 months. Reasons for excluding patients were uncontrolled infection, other autoimmune disease, pregnancy or lactation. This record belongs to a study of T cells in Graves' hyperthyroidism and ophthalmopathy. Overall study results and limits: Ophthalmopathy stood apart from stable hyperthyroidism in a 13 V-J model. Most clonotypes that expanded in the thyroid above 0.001 also showed up in blood.

CDR3 size: 15 residues. Trimming removed 1 base from V and 7 bases from J, with 14 bases in between. This clonotype originated in a woman in her 30s with Graves' ophthalmopathy. The sequenced sample was blood. The chain couples TRBV12-3 or TRBV12-4 to TRBJ1-5; a possible D gene is TRBD1 (6 bases). CDR3 nucleotide sequence: TGTGCCAGCAGTTTAGGGGGGGGCTTTCGGCAGCCCCAGCATTTT. Its protein product is CASSLGGGFRQPQHF.